This T cell receptor beta chain emerged from a study of CD8 T cells in ankylosing spondylitis listed by TCRdb under 2017. The study in broad terms: The study set out to find disease-linked TCR variants by profiling T cell receptor beta repertoires in ankylosing spondylitis patients and healthy donors. Peripheral blood was sampled, and synovial fluid was additionally collected from ankylosing spondylitis patients. The full study cohort was made up of over 20 ankylosing spondylitis patients and more than 90 healthy donors. General conclusions and limits of the study: Some motif variants were previously reported in synovial fluid and blood of reactive arthritis patients, suggesting common disease-initiation mechanisms. A TCR beta motif of several highly homologous amino acid variants appeared characteristic of blood from ankylosing spondylitis patients. Significant enrichment of the disease-linked clones was reported in matched synovial fluid samples from ankylosing spondylitis patients. In peripheral blood, the disease-linked clones were found at relatively low frequencies and had a CD8+ phenotype.

CDR1 DFQATT and CDR2 SNEGSKA are derived from the germline V gene (reference sequence). The CDR3 starts with the cysteine, ends with the phenylalanine, and has 13 residues. Only CDR3 DNA is held: 39 bases, read in frame from base 1. V lost 5 bases and J lost 5 bases; the stretch between them is 15 bases long. This clonotype was detected many times. Its recognized antigen is unknown. Base-call qualities are not available, and no considerably larger clone is one nucleotide away. For each ankylosing spondylitis patient, the synovial fluid sample was matched to a blood sample from that same patient. TCRdb names Illumina HiSeq 2500 as the instrument used. Quantitative 5'-RACE with molecular barcodes was used to prepare TCR beta libraries. The authors' pipeline ran thus. To identify disease-linked TCR variants, a new computational method was used, one built on a probabilistic model of VDJ rearrangement. TCRdb passed the public sequencing reads through fastp at Q25 and MiXCR, retaining productive beta sequences. Each CDR3 protein gets just one entry, which takes the most common genes and DNA from the rows behind it. These V and J calls are TCRdb output, not the study's own analysis. Here the sample has about 140,000 distinct CDR3 sequences; around a third occur a single time. The biggest ten clones account for over 5.5% of the sample.

This chain is built from TRBV20-1 and TRBJ1-2; the D segment cannot be called with confidence. The receptor comes from a male donor with ankylosing spondylitis. Sequenced sample: synovial fluid, either unsorted or a sorted T cell fraction (not recorded which). The CDR3 protein is CSAAPDGKYGYTF. In nucleotide form, the sequence is TGCAGTGCTGCCCCCGACGGGAAATATGGCTACACCTTC.